Listed below are T cell receptor beta chains from one sample, sequenced in a study of long-term antiretroviral therapy in people with HIV. Some clones are missing from TCRdb's copy, which holds only in-frame ones; the method was immunoSEQ multiplex PCR. In the table there are about 36,000 clones, approximately 80% of which are singletons. The sequencing here drew on unsorted PBMCs, taken 3.4 years after starting antiretroviral therapy. The receptors originated from a man aged 30 to 39 with HIV. Each CDR3 is given with its conserved first and last residue. A D gene is named only where the DNA matches it firmly. The size entry is marked missing in some rows and otherwise reads once, few, many or a size class.

abundance,j_gene,d_gene,v_gene,CDR3nt,CDR3aa
NA,TRBJ1-2,NA,TRBV6-5,TGTGCCAGCAGTTACTCGACGGGTTATGGCTACACCTTC,CASSYSTGYGYTF
NA,TRBJ2-7,TRBD1,TRBV19,TGTGCCAGTAGTCCCAGGGGGCCGGAGCGCGAGCAGTACTTC,CASSPRGPEREQYF
NA,TRBJ2-7,NA,TRBV27,TGTGCCAGCAGTTTATACCCCCCGGAGACATACGAGCAGTACTTC,CASSLYPPETYEQYF
NA,TRBJ2-7,TRBD2,TRBV6-1,TGTGCCAGCACCGGACTAGCGAAATACTACGAGCAGTACTTC,CASTGLAKYYEQYF
NA,TRBJ2-1,NA,TRBV10-3,TGTGCCATCAAGGGAAGTTCCTACAATGAGCAGTTCTTC,CAIKGSSYNEQFF
NA,TRBJ1-5,NA,TRBV18,TGTGCCAGCTCACCACGGATGGGGTCGAGCAATCAGCCCCAGCATTTT,CASSPRMGSSNQPQHF
once,TRBJ2-1,TRBD2,TRBV5-1,TGCGCCAGCAGCTGGCCCATGGGAACTAGCGCGATTAACAATGAGCAGTTCTTC,CASSWPMGTSAINNEQFF
NA,TRBJ1-2,TRBD1,TRBV27,TGTGCCAGCCGCAGGGGGGCCCAAAGCTATGGCTACACCTTC,CASRRGAQSYGYTF
once,TRBJ2-5,NA,TRBV18,TGTGCCAGCTCAACAGCGGTGGCCCCTGACGGTGGGACCCAGTACTTC,CASSTAVAPDGGTQYF
NA,TRBJ2-3,TRBD2,TRBV9,TGTGCCAGCAGCCCCGAGGTAGCGGGGCTCACAGATACGCAGTATTTT,CASSPEVAGLTDTQYF
few,TRBJ1-1,NA,TRBV7-9,TGTGCCAGCAGCTTAGGGGCAACCACTGAAGCTTTCTTT,CASSLGATTEAFF
few,TRBJ2-7,NA,TRBV20-1,TGCAGTGCTAGGCGGACGGTCGAGCAGTACTTC,CSARRTVEQYF
NA,TRBJ1-1,NA,TRBV27,TGTGCCAGCAAATGGGGACGAGAAGCTTTCTTT,CASKWGREAFF
NA,TRBJ1-1,NA,TRBV5-5,TGTGCCAGCAGCTTAATAGGAGCTGAAGCTTTCTTT,CASSLIGAEAFF